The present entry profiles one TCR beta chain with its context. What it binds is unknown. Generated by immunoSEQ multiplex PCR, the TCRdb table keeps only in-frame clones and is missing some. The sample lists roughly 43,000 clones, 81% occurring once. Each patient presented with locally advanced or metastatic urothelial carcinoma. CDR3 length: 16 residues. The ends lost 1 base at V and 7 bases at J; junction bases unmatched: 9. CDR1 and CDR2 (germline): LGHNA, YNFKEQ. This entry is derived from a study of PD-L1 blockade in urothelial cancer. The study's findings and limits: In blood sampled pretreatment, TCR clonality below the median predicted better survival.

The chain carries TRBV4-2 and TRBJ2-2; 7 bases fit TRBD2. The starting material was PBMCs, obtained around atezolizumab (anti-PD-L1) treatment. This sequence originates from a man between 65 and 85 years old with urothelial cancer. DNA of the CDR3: TGTGCCAGCAGCCAAGTTACGGGATCGGGAGGCGGGGAGCTGTTTTTT. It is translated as CASSQVTGSGGGELFF.